The 21 T cell receptor beta chains in this list originate from one sample, sequenced in a study of shared T cell receptors in the human thymus. Profiling relied on immunoSEQ multiplex PCR, and the TCRdb table lists in-frame clones only, not all of them. The sample holds about 380,000 clones; 95% are singletons and the top ten take approximately 0.018%. The material sequenced was thymocytes. These receptors were obtained from a human donor.

The chain combines TRBV5-1 with TRBJ2-3, with 8 bases identical to TRBD1. The CDR3 has 15 amino acids. After removal of 7 bases from V and 3 bases from J, the junction contained 10 bases not matched to a gene. The germline gives CDR1 SGHRS, CDR2 YFSETQ. CDR3 sequence reads: CASAQGVGKTDTQYF. In DNA, the CDR3 is TGCGCCAGCGCACAGGGGGTGGGCAAAACAGATACGCAGTATTTT.

Only one count was recorded for this clone. The chain employs TRBV27 and TRBJ1-2, with D unclear. V was pared by 4 bases and J by 3 bases, with 15 bases between. This CDR3 has 15 amino acids. The germline V gene has CDR1 MNHEY and CDR2 SMNVEV (reference sequence). CDR3 nucleotide sequence: TGTGCCAGCAGTTCCCTCGGGGAGGGAGACTATGGCTACACCTTC. Its protein is CASSSLGEGDYGYTF.

The gene calls are TRBV7-3 and TRBJ1-6, with 9 bases identical to TRBD1. The CDR3 has 15 amino acids. The germline V gene encodes CDR1 SGHTA and CDR2 FQGTGA. The V segment lost 6 bases and the J segment 6 bases; nucleotides outside the gene matches: 6. This chain's CDR3 is CASRKPGQGNSPLHF. The DNA of the CDR3 is TGTGCCAGCAGGAAACCGGGACAGGGTAATTCACCCCTCCACTTT.

CDR3: CASSCALGHLFYEQYF. CDR3 coding DNA: TGTGCCAGCAGTTGTGCCCTGGGACACCTTTTTTACGAGCAGTACTTC. This sequence joins TRBV28 and TRBJ2-7, with D maybe TRBD1 (6 bases). The germline V gene has CDR1 MDHEN and CDR2 SYDVKM. The CDR3 runs to 16 residues. V was pared by 4 bases and J by 4 bases, with 20 bases between.

V and J are TRBV6-5 and TRBJ2-1; TRBD1 or TRBD2 may be the D gene (5 bases each). CDR1 and CDR2 from the germline V gene are MNHEY and SVGAGI. Trimming cost V 4 bases and J 0 bases, with 10 bases left between them. CDR3 length: 15 residues. The CDR3 is CASSSGRSSYNEQFF. As DNA, the CDR3 is TGTGCCAGCAGTTCGGGACGGTCCTCCTACAATGAGCAGTTCTTC.

The chain is built from TRBV6-4 and TRBJ2-1; 7 bases agree with TRBD2. Germline V gene lookup returns CDR1 MRHNA and CDR2 SNTAGT. This CDR3 is built from 20 residues. With 0 bases clipped from V and 0 bases from J, the junction kept 14 bases outside the gene matches. The CDR3 region has the DNA TGTGCCAGCAGTGACTCGGGGAGGGCCAATCCATTAAGCTCCTACAATGAGCAGTTCTTC. The encoded protein is CASSDSGRANPLSSYNEQFF.

The CDR3 spells CASSLRGSGQGNEKLFF. In DNA, the CDR3 is TGTGCCAGCAGTTTGAGAGGTTCGGGACAGGGGAATGAAAAACTGTTTTTT. The chain employs TRBV28 and TRBJ1-4; 10 bases map to TRBD1. The CDR3 runs to 17 residues. Germline CDR1 reads MDHEN; CDR2 reads SYDVKM. The V gene end was trimmed by 3 bases and the J gene end by 5 bases; junction bases not matched to a gene: 9.

The J gene is TRBJ1-1, the V gene TRBV11-2; possible D gene TRBD1, 6 bases. Germline assignment: CDR1 SGHAT and CDR2 FQNNGV. This CDR3 spans 12 amino acids. V was trimmed by 5 bases and J by 11 bases, leaving 15 bases between them. As DNA, the CDR3 is TGTGCCAGCAGCGACGAGGGGGAGTGGGCTTTCTTT. Translation gives CASSDEGEWAFF.

This chain links TRBV9 with TRBJ1-2; D is ambiguous. The CDR3 loop spans 12 amino acids. V gave up 1 base and J gave up 9 bases, with 10 bases separating them. CDR1 is SGDLS, CDR2 YYNGEE, per germline. The CDR3 loop reads CASSVPRPRYTF. The DNA of the CDR3 is TGTGCCAGCAGCGTACCCAGGCCCCGCTACACCTTC.

The DNA for the CDR3 is TGTGCCAGCAGCCAAGTCTCGGCCCCAGTAGGGTATCAGCCCCAGCATTTT. It yields the protein CASSQVSAPVGYQPQHF. This sequence joins TRBV4-2 and TRBJ1-5; D not certain. The V gene's germline CDR1 is LGHNA and CDR2 YNFKEQ. This CDR3 spans 17 amino acids. Trimming pared 1 base from V and 5 bases from J, leaving 18 bases between.

V usage is TRBV5-4 and J usage is TRBJ1-2; 7 bases map to TRBD1. This CDR3 is 15 amino acids long. Germline CDR1 and CDR2: SGHNT and YYREEE (reference sequence). The J segment lost 0 bases and the V segment lost 4 bases, leaving 6 bases of the junction unmatched. CDR3 amino acids: CASSSGTVANYGYTF. The CDR3 region has the DNA TGTGCCAGCAGCAGCGGGACAGTTGCTAACTATGGCTACACCTTC.

The J gene is TRBJ1-1, the V gene TRBV20-1; D is unresolved. V was shortened by 7 bases and J by 11 bases, with 14 bases between the two germline ends. The CDR3 covers 10 residues. The V gene's germline CDR1 is DFQATT and CDR2 SNEGSKA (reference sequence). The CDR3 coding sequence is TGCAGTGACCGGGCCCCAAGGGCTTTCTTT. This codes for CSDRAPRAFF.

This clone occurred a few times. The DNA of the CDR3 is TGTGCCAGCAGTCCTTGCTCAGGGAGCACAGATACGCAGTATTTT. It encodes CASSPCSGSTDTQYF. This chain joins TRBV27 and TRBJ2-3, with TRBD1 as a possible D gene (5 bases). CDR3 length equals 15 residues. From germline, CDR1 is MNHEY and CDR2 SMNVEV (reference sequence). V was pared by 5 bases and J by 0 bases, with 12 bases between.

The V and J genes are TRBV9 and TRBJ2-5; 7 nucleotides agree with TRBD2. This CDR3 region has 17 residues. Per the germline V gene, CDR1 is SGDLS and CDR2 is YYNGEE. Germline trimming cut 0 bases from V and 3 bases from J; bases unmatched to any gene: 11. The CDR3 sequence is CASSVAGSSGIKETQYF. DNA of the CDR3: TGTGCCAGCAGCGTAGCTGGGTCTAGCGGTATAAAAGAGACCCAGTACTTC.

The chain carries TRBV6-1 and TRBJ1-5, with D possibly being TRBD1 (5 bases). V lost 5 bases, J lost 3 bases, and 11 bases lay in between. The CDR3 contains 14 residues. Germline V CDR1 and CDR2: MNHNS, SASEGT. CDR3 DNA: TGTGCCAGCAGTCATCAGGGAGACAATCAGCCCCAGCATTTT. This gives the protein CASSHQGDNQPQHF.

The V and J genes are TRBV4-1 and TRBJ2-1; D is undetermined. V dropped 2 bases and J dropped 0 bases, with 14 bases sitting between them. The V gene's germline CDR1 is MGHRA and CDR2 YSYEKL. CDR3 length equals 17 residues. CDR3 nucleotide sequence: TGCGCCAGCAGCCAAAACGAGGCGGTACGCTCCTACAATGAGCAGTTCTTC. Translation gives CASSQNEAVRSYNEQFF.

The chain carries TRBV7-9 and TRBJ1-1; 10 nucleotides agree with TRBD1. V lost 5 bases, J lost 0 bases, and 9 bases stayed unmatched. The germline V gene encodes CDR1 SEHNR and CDR2 FQNEAQ (reference sequence). The CDR3 contains 17 residues. CDR3 sequence: CASSRRQGAKVNTEAFF. DNA of the CDR3: TGTGCCAGCAGCCGACGACAGGGGGCAAAGGTGAACACTGAAGCTTTCTTT.

The genes are TRBV19 and TRBJ2-7; D ambiguous. The CDR3 runs 13 residues. Germline-derived CDR1 and CDR2 are LNHDA and SQIVND (reference sequence). V shed 6 bases and J shed 1 base, with 10 bases lying between them. This CDR3 reads CASSQALSYEQYF. The CDR3 region has the DNA TGTGCCAGTAGCCAGGCGTTATCCTACGAGCAGTACTTC. Using reference TRBV19 and TRBJ2-7 for the parts outside the CDR3, the full variable domain is DGGITQSPKYLFRKEGQNVTLSCEQNLNHDAMYWYRQDPGQGLRLIYYSQIVNDFQKGDIAEGYSVSREKKESFPLTVTSAQKNPTAFYLCASSQALSYEQYFGPGTRLTVT.

In this sample, this clone turned up once. The chain combines TRBV6-7 with TRBJ2-1; TRBD2 matches at 13 bases. TRBV6-7 is noted as an ORF with a role that remains uncertain. The J segment lost 2 bases and the V segment lost 6 bases, leaving 1 base of the junction unmatched. The CDR3 extends over 15 amino acids. The DNA for the CDR3 is TGTGCCAGCAGAACTAGCGGGAGGGCCTACAATGAGCAGTTCTTC. This translates into CASRTSGRAYNEQFF.

The rearrangement links TRBV20-1 to TRBJ2-7; D remains unclear. V gave up 0 bases and J gave up 6 bases, with 6 bases separating them. Germline CDR1 reads DFQATT; CDR2 reads SNEGSKA (reference sequence). The CDR3 is 11 amino acids. The CDR3: CSARDQSEQYF. The CDR3 bases are TGCAGTGCTAGAGATCAGAGCGAGCAGTACTTC.

This clone was observed once. The genes are TRBV15 and TRBJ1-1, with 7 bases fitting TRBD1. Germline V gene data show CDR1 as LNHNV and CDR2 as YYDKDF (reference sequence). The CDR3 spans 17 residues. The junction had 14 bases not matched to a gene; V was cut back by 0 bases and J by 7 bases. The CDR3 loop reads CATSRDPPWTGSYEAFF. CDR3 sequence (DNA): TGTGCCACCAGCAGAGACCCCCCTTGGACAGGTTCATATGAAGCTTTCTTT.